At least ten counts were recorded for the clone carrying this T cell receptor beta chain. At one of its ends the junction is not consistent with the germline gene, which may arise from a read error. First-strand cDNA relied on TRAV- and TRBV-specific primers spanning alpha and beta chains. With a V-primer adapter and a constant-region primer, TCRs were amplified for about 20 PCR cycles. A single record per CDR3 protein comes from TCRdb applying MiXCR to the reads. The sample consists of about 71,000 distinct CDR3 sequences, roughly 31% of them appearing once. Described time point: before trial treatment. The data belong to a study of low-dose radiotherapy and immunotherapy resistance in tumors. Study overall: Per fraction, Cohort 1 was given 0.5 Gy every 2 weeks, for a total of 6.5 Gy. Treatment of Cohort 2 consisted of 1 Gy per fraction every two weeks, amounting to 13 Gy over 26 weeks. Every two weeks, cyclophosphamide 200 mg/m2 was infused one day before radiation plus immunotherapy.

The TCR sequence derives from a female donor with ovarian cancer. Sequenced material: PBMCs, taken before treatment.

The CDR3 coding sequence is TGTGCCAGCAGCTTGGCGGGTTGGGGTTTGAACACTGAAGCTTTCTTT. Its translation: CASSLAGWGLNTEAFF. The V and J genes are TRBV5-3 and TRBJ1-1; D not certain. TRBV5-3 is labeled an ORF, and its function is uncertain. The CDR3 is 16 residues long.